This T cell receptor beta chain appears in the sequencing data of a study of cytomegalovirus exposure and HLA in healthy donors. General study points: Some V segments, including TRBV6-2 and TRBV6-3, were excluded as indistinguishable. A later examination showed that TCR association rates differed by HLA locus, with DRB1 most and HLA-C fewest.

CDR3 length: 14 amino acids. Per germline, CDR1 SNHLY and CDR2 FYNNEI. The V gene lost 5 bases and the J gene lost 1 base, with 12 bases spanning the gap. The PCR contained 60 Vbeta and 13 Jbeta primers. Sequencing used immunoSEQ multiplex PCR; TCRdb keeps in-frame clones, though not all of them. This sample has fewer than 200,000 clones, with around 81% found just once. Of note for this clone: Its antigen remains unidentified.

The receptor's source is a woman between 50 and 59 years old in good health and CMV-seronegative. Sequenced sample: PBMCs. J is TRBJ2-7 and V is TRBV2, with D perhaps matching TRBD2 (6 bases). In nucleotides, the CDR3 is TGTGCCAGCAGTATAGGGACTGCGTCCTACGAGCAGTACTTC. Encoded protein: CASSIGTASYEQYF.